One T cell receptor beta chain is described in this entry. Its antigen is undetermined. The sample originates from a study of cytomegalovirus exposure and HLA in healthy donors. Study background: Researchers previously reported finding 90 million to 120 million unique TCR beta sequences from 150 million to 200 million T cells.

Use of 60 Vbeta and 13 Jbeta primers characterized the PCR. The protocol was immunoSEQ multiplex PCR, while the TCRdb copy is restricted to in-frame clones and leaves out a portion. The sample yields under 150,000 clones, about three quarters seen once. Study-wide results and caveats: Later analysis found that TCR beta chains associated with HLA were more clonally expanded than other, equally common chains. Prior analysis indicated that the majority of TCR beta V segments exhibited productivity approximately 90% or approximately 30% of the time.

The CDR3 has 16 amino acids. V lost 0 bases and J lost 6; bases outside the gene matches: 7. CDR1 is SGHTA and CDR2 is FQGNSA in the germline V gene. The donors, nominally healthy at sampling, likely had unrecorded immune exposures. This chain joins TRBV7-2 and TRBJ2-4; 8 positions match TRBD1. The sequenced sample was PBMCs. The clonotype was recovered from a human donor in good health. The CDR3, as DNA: TGTGCCAGCAGCTTAGCCACAGGGGGATTGGGAAACATTCAGTACTTC. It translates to CASSLATGGLGNIQYF.